These T cell receptor beta chains were read from a single sample in a study of shared clonotypes between healthy human individuals. TCRdb's table, derived via immunoSEQ multiplex PCR, lists solely in-frame clones and lacks some. The sample contains some 2.3 million clones, approximately 95% of which appear only once. The sample comprised naive CD4+ T cells from PBMCs. The receptors here all came from a man between 18 and 29 years old in good health. Some clones in this sample may be carry-over from other donors' samples. Both conserved end residues are part of each CDR3. The order of the fields is J gene, clone size, V gene, D gene, CDR3 DNA, CDR3 protein. The D gene is left open where the match is weak. A clone size is listed for some rows: how often the clone was seen (once, few, many), or a class if it is expanded.

>TRBJ1-1|.|TRBV7-9|.
TGTGCCAGCAGCTCCCTTGGCATGAACACTGAAGCTTTCTTT
CASSSLGMNTEAFF
>TRBJ2-1|.|TRBV27|.
TGTGCCAGCAGTCGTCTGGGGACCAATGAGCAGTTCTTC
CASSRLGTNEQFF
>TRBJ2-1|once|TRBV4-2|.
TGTGCCAGCAGCCAAGGACAGGGGCCGGGGGGTGAGCAGTTCTTC
CASSQGQGPGGEQFF
>TRBJ1-5|.|TRBV18|.
TGTGCCAGCTCCCCGCTTAGCAATCAGCCCCAGCATTTT
CASSPLSNQPQHF
>TRBJ2-3|.|TRBV28|.
TGTGCCAGCAGTTTCGGCACACATGGGACAGATACGCAGTATTTT
CASSFGTHGTDTQYF
>TRBJ2-7|.|TRBV7-6|TRBD1
TGTGCCAGCAGTCGGGGTCGAGGACAGGCGATCAACTACGAGCAGTACTTC
CASSRGRGQAINYEQYF
>TRBJ2-5|.|TRBV14|TRBD1
TGTGCCAGCAGCAAGGTGGCCGGGACAGGGGTAGAGACCCAGTACTTC
CASSKVAGTGVETQYF
>TRBJ2-5|.|TRBV28|.
TGTGCCAGCAGTTTGGTCTGGGGGGACAGCCAAGAGACCCAGTACTTC
CASSLVWGDSQETQYF
>TRBJ2-7|once|TRBV5-1|.
TGCGCCAGCAGCTTTTCCCCCGTGGGAACAGGAACCGTTTACGAGCAGTACTTC
CASSFSPVGTGTVYEQYF
>TRBJ2-7|.|TRBV5-1|.
TGCGCCAGCAGAAGTATTGGTTCAGGCCACGAGCAGTACTTC
CASRSIGSGHEQYF
>TRBJ1-2|.|TRBV5-1|.
TGCGCCAGCAGCAGGCGTCGGGACGACTATGGCTACACCTTC
CASSRRRDDYGYTF
>TRBJ1-2|.|TRBV21-1|.
TGTGCCAGCAGCAATGTCCCCTACACCGTGAACTATGGCTACACCTTC
CASSNVPYTVNYGYTF
>TRBJ2-7|.|TRBV18|.
TGTGCCAGCTCACGACGGACGGTTCTTTCCTACGAGCAGTACTTC
CASSRRTVLSYEQYF
>TRBJ2-7|.|TRBV7-3|.
TGTGCCAGCAGCCCGTGGTGGCGGGCTTGCTACGAGCAGTACTTC
CASSPWWRACYEQYF
>TRBJ2-3|.|TRBV7-8|TRBD2
TGTGCCAGCAGCTGGACTAGCGGCACAGATACGCAGTATTTT
CASSWTSGTDTQYF
>TRBJ2-3|once|TRBV4-2|TRBD2
TGTGCCAGCAGCCAAAGACTAGCGGAGGGCACAGATACGCAGTATTTT
CASSQRLAEGTDTQYF
>TRBJ1-2|.|TRBV5-6|TRBD1
TGTGCCAGCAGCGCCGCCTCGACAGGGAACTATGGCTACACCTTC
CASSAASTGNYGYTF
>TRBJ2-3|.|TRBV7-9|.
TGTGCCAGCAATCGGGAGTGGGGGGATACGCAGTATTTT
CASNREWGDTQYF
>TRBJ1-4|once|TRBV15|.
TGTGCCACCAGCAGAGATCAGGTCGGATCTAATGAAAAACTGTTTTTT
CATSRDQVGSNEKLFF
>TRBJ2-1|.|TRBV5-6|.
TGTGCCAGCAGCTTTCGGAAGGGGAGTGGGTTGTCCTACAATGAGCAGTTCTTC
CASSFRKGSGLSYNEQFF